This is a list of T cell receptor beta chains from one sample in a study of human T cells and chemical hapten exposure. TCRdb re-analysed the RACE reads in MiXCR, keeping a single row per CDR3 protein. The sample includes over 85,000 distinct CDR3 sequences, 11% of them seen just once. Sequenced material: whole blood, taken in connection with sensitization to the hapten diphenylcyclopropenone (DPC). The receptors derive from a woman aged 60-70 years with alopecia areata. Some clones in this sample may be carry-over from other donors' samples. The CDR3 runs from the conserved cysteine through the conserved F or W. A D gene is named only where the DNA matches it firmly. The listing skips clone size in some rows; elsewhere it reads once, few, many or a size class.

size | J | V | D | CDR3 | DNA
many | TRBJ1-1 | TRBV6-6 | TRBD1 | CASRDRQGYTEAFF | TGTGCCAGCAGGGATCGACAGGGATACACTGAAGCTTTCTTT
many | TRBJ2-1 | TRBV7-2 | NA | CASALVFNEQFF | TGTGCCAGCGCTTTAGTTTTCAATGAGCAGTTCTTC
NA | TRBJ1-5 | TRBV29-1 | NA | CSVEEQENQPQHF | TGCAGCGTTGAGGAACAGGAAAATCAGCCCCAGCATTTT
NA | TRBJ2-5 | TRBV5-6 | NA | CASSYPGDQETQYF | TGTGCCAGCAGCTACCCGGGGGACCAAGAGACCCAGTACTTC
many | TRBJ2-6 | TRBV12-3/TRBV12-4 | NA | CASSFFSGANVLTF | TGTGCCAGCAGTTTTTTCTCTGGGGCCAACGTCCTGACTTTC
many | TRBJ1-1 | TRBV7-3 | NA | CASSSGGRNTEAFF | TGTGCCAGCAGCTCTGGGGGACGGAACACTGAAGCTTTCTTT
NA | TRBJ2-6 | TRBV7-9 | TRBD1 | CASSPLGTGGYGANVLTF | TGTGCCAGCAGCCCCCTGGGGACAGGGGGATATGGGGCCAACGTCCTGACTTTC
many | TRBJ1-2 | TRBV6-4 | TRBD1 | CASSDQQGAGYTF | TGTGCCAGCAGTGACCAACAGGGGGCTGGCTACACCTTC
many | TRBJ1-2 | TRBV2 | NA | CASSVEGRGYTF | TGTGCCAGCAGTGTAGAGGGAAGAGGCTACACCTTC
many | TRBJ2-2 | TRBV19 | NA | CASSPPPGLSPGELFF | TGTGCCAGTAGTCCCCCACCGGGACTTAGCCCCGGGGAGCTGTTTTTT
few | TRBJ2-1 | TRBV5-1 | TRBD2 | CASSLLAGRPNEQFF | TGCGCCAGCAGCTTGCTAGCGGGCCGACCCAATGAGCAGTTCTTC
NA | TRBJ1-2 | TRBV3-1 | NA | CASSRDGNYGYTF | TGTGCCAGCAGCCGCGACGGGAACTATGGCTACACCTTC
NA | TRBJ2-3 | TRBV10-3 | TRBD2 | CAISGRPSGGAEDTQYF | TGTGCCATCAGTGGGAGACCTAGCGGGGGGGCCGAGGATACGCAGTATTTT
NA | TRBJ2-3 | TRBV7-2 | NA | CASTSIEDTQYF | TGTGCCAGCACCAGCATAGAGGATACGCAGTATTTT
NA | TRBJ2-1 | TRBV20-1 | TRBD2 | CSASIPGSGVYNEQFF | TGCAGTGCTAGCATCCCAGGCAGCGGGGTCTACAATGAGCAGTTCTTC
NA | TRBJ2-3 | TRBV7-2 | TRBD2 | CASSIIAGGPADTQYF | TGTGCCAGCAGTATTATAGCGGGGGGGCCCGCAGATACGCAGTATTTT
NA | TRBJ2-3 | TRBV29-1 | NA | CSVEERGRGSDTQYF | TGCAGCGTTGAAGAACGTGGGCGGGGATCAGATACGCAGTATTTT
few | TRBJ1-5 | TRBV5-6 | NA | CASSLGGGQGPQHF | TGTGCCAGCAGCTTGGGCGGGGGGCAAGGTCCCCAGCATTTT
many | TRBJ1-1 | TRBV20-1 | NA | CSAGLGTRTEAFF | TGCAGTGCTGGGCTGGGGACGAGGACTGAAGCTTTCTTT
NA | TRBJ1-3 | TRBV6-6 | NA | CASHLTRGDLGRNTIYF | TGTGCCAGCCATCTAACGAGGGGTGACTTGGGAAGAAACACCATATATTTT
many | TRBJ1-2 | TRBV7-6 | NA | CASSLEGTGGYGYTF | TGTGCCAGCAGCTTAGAGGGGACCGGGGGCTATGGCTACACCTTC
many | TRBJ2-3 | TRBV20-1 | TRBD2 | CSAREVVAGTTVQYF | TGCAGTGCTAGAGAGGTCGTAGCGGGGACAACCGTGCAGTATTTT
few | TRBJ1-2 | TRBV19 | NA | CASSIMAENYGYTF | TGTGCCAGTAGTATTATGGCAGAAAACTATGGCTACACCTTC
NA | TRBJ2-3 | TRBV29-1 | NA | CSVEVQDTDTQYF | TGCAGCGTTGAAGTGCAGGACACAGATACGCAGTATTTT
NA | TRBJ2-3 | TRBV5-1 | NA | CASSLGPTWADTQYF | TGCGCCAGCAGCTTGGGGCCGACATGGGCAGATACGCAGTATTTT
many | TRBJ1-1 | TRBV29-1 | NA | CSVHTPSTANTEAFF | TGCAGCGTCCACACTCCCTCGACAGCGAACACTGAAGCTTTCTTT
many | TRBJ2-5 | TRBV11-2 | NA | CASSLGQPPQETQYF | TGTGCCAGCAGCTTAGGACAGCCTCCCCAAGAGACCCAGTACTTC
NA | TRBJ1-4 | TRBV20-1 | NA | CSAAGSEKLFF | TGCAGTGCTGCCGGTAGCGAAAAACTGTTTTTT
many | TRBJ2-7 | TRBV7-9 | NA | CASSSTSGYPYEQYF | TGTGCCAGCAGCTCGACTAGTGGATATCCGTACGAGCAGTACTTC
many | TRBJ1-2 | TRBV6-1 | NA | CASSEEAPRSGYTF | TGTGCCAGCAGTGAAGAGGCTCCCAGGTCGGGCTACACCTTC
many | TRBJ1-3 | TRBV12-3/TRBV12-4 | NA | CASSLVLLNSGNTIYF | TGTGCCAGCAGTTTAGTCCTACTGAACTCTGGAAACACCATATATTTT
many | TRBJ2-3 | TRBV7-6 | NA | CASSRDSVGLSTDTQYF | TGTGCCAGCAGCCGGGATTCGGTGGGGTTAAGCACAGATACGCAGTATTTT
NA | TRBJ2-3 | TRBV20-1 | TRBD2 | CSARVPLFWRGTSNTQYF | TGCAGTGCTAGAGTTCCACTTTTTTGGCGGGGGACTAGTAATACGCAGTATTTT
many | TRBJ2-3 | TRBV11-2 | NA | CASSPGRAASTDTQYF | TGTGCCAGCAGCCCTGGACGGGCAGCTAGCACAGATACGCAGTATTTT
few | TRBJ2-3 | TRBV10-3 | NA | CAISFRLTGKSGTDTQYF | TGTGCCATCAGTTTTAGATTAACAGGGAAAAGTGGCACAGATACGCAGTATTTT
few | TRBJ2-2 | TRBV2 | TRBD1 | CASSERTGTLRRELFF | TGTGCCAGCAGTGAAAGGACAGGGACCCTTCGCCGGGAGCTGTTTTTT
few | TRBJ2-3 | TRBV11-2 | TRBD2 | CASSPGRGSTDTQYF | TGTGCCAGCAGCCCTGGGCGGGGGAGCACAGATACGCAGTATTTT
many | TRBJ2-3 | TRBV12-3/TRBV12-4 | NA | CASTLPASTDTQYF | TGTGCCAGCACCCTCCCGGCTAGCACAGATACGCAGTATTTT
many | TRBJ2-2 | TRBV4-1 | NA | CASSPIPKGPNTGELFF | TGCGCCAGCAGCCCCATACCCAAGGGGCCGAACACCGGGGAGCTGTTTTTT
many | TRBJ2-7 | TRBV9 | NA | CASSVEKGFPYEQYF | TGTGCCAGCAGCGTTGAAAAGGGGTTCCCCTACGAGCAGTACTTC
NA | TRBJ2-1 | TRBV5-5 | NA | CAGSYGSATPYNEQFF | TGTGCCGGCAGCTATGGCAGTGCGACTCCCTACAATGAGCAGTTCTTC
NA | TRBJ2-4 | TRBV29-1 | TRBD2 | CSVVRLAGPSNIQYF | TGCAGCGTTGTGAGGCTAGCGGGACCATCCAACATTCAGTACTTC
many | TRBJ2-6 | TRBV3-1 | NA | CASSQEEGGYGFSGANVLTF | TGTGCCAGCAGCCAAGAGGAAGGGGGGTACGGATTCTCTGGGGCCAACGTCCTGACTTTC
many | TRBJ2-2 | TRBV3-1 | NA | CASSLRAGNTGELFF | TGTGCCAGCAGCCTACGAGCTGGGAACACCGGGGAGCTGTTTTTT
many | TRBJ2-1 | TRBV9 | TRBD1 | CASSPRTGRSNYNEQFF | TGTGCCAGCAGCCCGCGGACAGGGCGGTCCAACTACAATGAGCAGTTCTTC
few | TRBJ2-3 | TRBV20-1 | NA | CSDWGRAEQYTDTQYF | TGCAGTGACTGGGGACGGGCCGAACAATACACAGATACGCAGTATTTT